The 9 T cell receptor beta chains below were found in one sample sequenced in a study of CD8+ T cells in alopecia areata. Sequencing used cDNA as its template, made by extracting RNA and reverse transcribing it. Data came from immunoSEQ multiplex PCR; TCRdb stores just in-frame clones and leaves some out. The sample comprises some 160,000 clones, approximately 56% of which are singletons, and 30% to 45% rests with the top ten. Source material: CD8+ T cells sorted from blood. The receptors stem from a human donor in good health.

In this sample, this clone turned up once. The V and J genes are TRBV4-1 and TRBJ2-3, with D possibly TRBD1 on 7 matching bases. In germline, CDR1 is MGHRA, CDR2 YSYEKL. The V gene lost 2 bases and the J gene lost 2 bases, with 14 bases spanning the gap. The CDR3 runs to 16 residues. CDR3 nucleotides: TGCGCCAGCAGCCAATTCCAGGGGGGTTCCACAGATACGCAGTATTTT. Amino acids: CASSQFQGGSTDTQYF.

The chain uses TRBV5-1 and TRBJ2-7, with 10 bases lining up with TRBD2. The length of the CDR3 is 15 residues. Per the germline V gene, CDR1 is SGHRS and CDR2 is YFSETQ. J lost 2 bases, V lost 4 bases, and 6 bases had no gene match. CDR3 protein: CASSIGTSVTYEQYF. Written as DNA, the CDR3 is TGCGCCAGCAGCATTGGGACTAGCGTAACCTACGAGCAGTACTTC.

The V call is TRBV11-2, the J call TRBJ2-1; a possible D gene is TRBD2 (5 bases). The CDR3 length is 12 residues. Germline-derived CDR1 and CDR2 are SGHAT and FQNNGV. Trimming cost V 5 bases and J 5 bases, with 7 bases left between them. The CDR3 bases are TGTGCCAGCAGCCGGACTGACAATGAGCAGTTCTTC. This gives the protein CASSRTDNEQFF.

This clone was observed a handful of times. The V and J genes are TRBV4-1 and TRBJ1-1; 7 bases line up with TRBD1. V shed 0 bases and J 2 bases; nucleotides not matched to a gene: 3. Germline V gene sequence: CDR1 MGHRA, CDR2 YSYEKL. The CDR3 covers 15 residues. The CDR3 DNA is TGCGCCAGCAGCCAAGATGGGACAGTAAACACTGAAGCTTTCTTT. Translation gives CASSQDGTVNTEAFF.

The chain carries TRBV2 and TRBJ2-1; 13 nucleotides agree with TRBD2. CDR3 length: 14 residues. Germline loops: CDR1 SNHLY, CDR2 FYNNEI. V was pared by 6 bases and J by 6 bases, with 2 bases of the junction left unmatched. The CDR3 coding sequence is TGTGCCAGCAGGGGACTAGCGGGACGCAATGAGCAGTTCTTC. Protein product: CASRGLAGRNEQFF.

Only a few counts were recorded for this clone. The chain employs TRBV9 and TRBJ2-1; D is uncertain. Germline CDR1 SGDLS, CDR2 YYNGEE. The CDR3 consists of 12 residues. V lost 1 base, J lost 8 bases, and 7 bases lay in between. The CDR3 sequence: CASSVKADEQFF. The DNA of the CDR3 is TGTGCCAGCAGCGTAAAAGCAGATGAGCAGTTCTTC.

V and J are TRBV7-2 and TRBJ1-2; D not certain. V was pared by 0 bases and J by 8 bases, with 13 bases between. This CDR3 region has 14 residues. The germline V gene has CDR1 SGHTA and CDR2 FQGNSA. CDR3 amino acids: CASSLALDPGGYTF. In DNA form, the CDR3 reads TGTGCCAGCAGCTTAGCGCTCGACCCGGGCGGCTACACCTTC.

This chain uses TRBV14 with TRBJ2-1; the D gene could be TRBD1 or TRBD2 (5 bases each). The germline V and J ends were trimmed by 6 bases and 5 bases, with 17 bases remaining between them. Germline CDR1 is SGHDN and CDR2 is FVKESK. This CDR3 spans 15 amino acids. This CDR3 is CASSRAGTGNNEQFF. CDR3 DNA: TGTGCCAGCAGTCGAGCCGGGACGGGCAACAATGAGCAGTTCTTC.

This clone was seen only once. The chain employs TRBV5-6 and TRBJ2-1, with TRBD2 matching over 12 bases. This CDR3 has 16 residues. Germline loops: CDR1 SGHDT, CDR2 YYEEEE. V shed 4 bases and J 7 bases; nucleotides not matched to a gene: 9. In nucleotides, the CDR3 is TGTGCCAGCAGCCTCCCCCTAGCGGGAGGGCCGAATGAGCAGTTCTTC. Translating it yields CASSLPLAGGPNEQFF.